This TCR beta chain was documented in a study of OX40 agonist ivuxolimab in advanced cancers. With respect to the entire study: Ivuxolimab was an agonistic, fully human IgG2 monoclonal antibody directed against OX40 (CD134), a costimulatory receptor. Intravenous ivuxolimab was administered to patients every 2 weeks at six dose levels: 0.01, 0.1, 0.3, 1.5, 3 and 10 mg/kg. Of the roughly 54 patients in dose escalation, some 20 had hepatocellular carcinoma, roughly 15 had melanoma, 9 had renal cell carcinoma and 9 had head and neck cancer. In the dose-escalation cohort, 82.7% of patients were male, and the mean age was around 60 years, with a range of 23 to 79. Prior anti-PD-1, anti-PD-L1 or anti-CTLA-4 therapy was permitted, and checkpoint inhibitors had been received by roughly 42% of dose-escalation patients. Partial responses were achieved by three dose-escalation patients, of whom one had hepatocellular carcinoma and two had cutaneous melanoma. The point of sequencing TCRbeta in the periphery was to test whether ivuxolimab changed TCR sequence diversity and drove clonal T-cell expansion. The paper describes the monotherapy dose-escalation part (N ≈ 51 patients) of the phase I trial of ivuxolimab. Summary of the overall study and its limitations: At doses of 0.1 to 3.0 mg/kg, clonal expansion of both CD4+ and CD8+ blood T cells was observed from baseline to week 6. In the 0.1-3.0 mg/kg groups, partial responders had among the lowest normalized peripheral clonal expansion, particularly in CD8+ T cells. Low levels of normalized T-cell clonal expansion were also seen in some patients who did not respond. Which antigens the clonally expanded peripheral T cells were specific for was not determined. After ivuxolimab, CD8+ T cells had more expanded clones than CD4+ T cells on average.

Comment on this clone: The specificity of this receptor is unknown. One base away there is no much larger clone; base qualities are not given.

Patients with a history of autoimmune disease or receiving systemic immunosuppression were excluded from the trial. Peripheral blood for TCR sequencing was drawn from every dose cohort at baseline, at cycle 4 day 1 and at cycle 7 day 1. The samples were drawn from a first-in-human, open-label, multicenter phase I dose-escalation trial of ivuxolimab. The trial enrolled adults with locally advanced or metastatic head and neck squamous cell, hepatocellular, melanoma or renal cell carcinoma. Before TCR sequencing, CD4+ T cells and CD8+ T cells from peripheral blood were sorted into separate populations. Genomic DNA was isolated from the sorted cells so that the TCRbeta CDR3 region could be sequenced. The immunoSEQ Assay was used to sequence the TCRbeta CDR3 regions. Entries here come from immuneACCESS through TCRdb and include only in-frame sequences with V and J called. Some clones fail to appear in such tables; in the studies checked, an unresolved V gene covers under half of the shortfall, and the cause of the remainder is unknown. The sample table records about 93,000 clones; about 91% of these occur just once. Together, the top ten hold 0.45% to 0.6% of the sample.

The sequence was obtained from an adult with an advanced solid tumor such as melanoma, head and neck, liver or kidney cancer. The material sequenced was CD4+ or CD8+ T cells sorted from blood, taken in a trial of the OX40 agonist ivuxolimab.

The CDR3 sequence is CASRVEFGTSEPYEQYF. The DNA sequence is given as TGTGCCAGTAGGGTAGAATTCGGGACTAGCGAACCCTACGAGCAGTACTTC. The rearranged chain carries TRBV19 and TRBJ2-7; 10 bases in the middle match TRBD2. From V the trimming removes 6 bases and from J it removes 2 bases, while the gene matches leave 13 bases of the junction unaccounted for. CDR1 LNHDA and CDR2 SQIVND are derived from the germline V gene (reference sequence). Taken from cysteine to phenylalanine, the CDR3 has 17 residues. Solely the CDR3 DNA is kept, with 51 bases framed from the first base.